This is a list of T cell receptor beta chains from one sample in a study of blood T cell repertoires in COVID-19. Some clones are missing from TCRdb's copy, which holds only in-frame ones; the method was immunoSEQ multiplex PCR. The sample has 250,000 or so clones, roughly 90% seen once. What was sequenced was peripheral blood. The receptors derive from a woman in her sixties or seventies with acute or convalescent COVID-19. The CDR3 runs from the conserved cysteine through the conserved F or W. A D gene is named only where the DNA matches it firmly. Only some rows state a clone size, as once, few, many or a class for expanded clones.

J: TRBJ1-5
size: -
D: -
V: TRBV30
CDR3: CAWSPRGSGPQHF
DNA: TGTGCCTGGAGTCCCAGGGGAAGTGGGCCCCAGCATTTT

J: TRBJ2-3
size: -
D: -
V: TRBV30
CDR3: CAWTVTGTDTQYF
DNA: TGTGCCTGGACGGTAACAGGCACAGATACGCAGTATTTT

J: TRBJ1-2
size: -
D: -
V: TRBV28
CDR3: CASSLEGGYGYTF
DNA: TGTGCCAGCAGTTTGGAGGGGGGGTATGGCTACACCTTC

J: TRBJ2-1
size: -
D: TRBD2
V: TRBV10-3
CDR3: CAIRDLAGGLDEQFF
DNA: TGTGCCATCAGGGATTTAGCGGGGGGGCTCGATGAGCAGTTCTTC

J: TRBJ2-7
size: -
D: TRBD1
V: TRBV7-2
CDR3: CASSEGQGVSYEQYF
DNA: TGTGCCAGCAGCGAAGGACAGGGTGTGTCCTACGAGCAGTACTTC

J: TRBJ2-7
size: -
D: TRBD2
V: TRBV6-1
CDR3: CASSEVRGLAGGAYEQYF
DNA: TGTGCCAGCAGTGAAGTTAGGGGACTAGCGGGAGGCGCCTACGAGCAGTACTTC

J: TRBJ2-1
size: -
D: TRBD2
V: TRBV18
CDR3: CASSPLPRTSGIDNEQFF
DNA: TGTGCCAGCTCACCCCTACCCCGGACTAGCGGGATTGACAATGAGCAGTTCTTC

J: TRBJ1-3
size: -
D: TRBD1
V: TRBV28
CDR3: CASIRTGTGNTIYF
DNA: TGTGCCAGCATCCGGACAGGGACCGGAAACACCATATATTTT

J: TRBJ2-2
size: -
D: TRBD1
V: TRBV7-6
CDR3: CASRLGTGANTGELFF
DNA: TGTGCCAGCAGATTGGGGACAGGGGCGAACACCGGGGAGCTGTTTTTT

J: TRBJ2-1
size: -
D: -
V: TRBV11-3
CDR3: CASSLVPGVTYNEQFF
DNA: TGTGCCAGCAGCTTGGTCCCGGGTGTTACCTACAATGAGCAGTTCTTC

J: TRBJ1-2
size: once
D: -
V: TRBV19
CDR3: CASSNTPDNPYGYTF
DNA: TGTGCCAGTAGTAACACCCCGGACAACCCCTATGGCTACACCTTC

J: TRBJ2-6
size: -
D: -
V: TRBV3-1/TRBV3-2
CDR3: CASSPREYLGANVLTF
DNA: TGTGCCAGCAGCCCTAGGGAGTATCTCGGGGCCAACGTCCTGACTTTC

J: TRBJ1-1
size: -
D: -
V: TRBV2
CDR3: CASYLQVYTEAFF
DNA: TGTGCCAGCTACTTACAGGTGTACACTGAAGCTTTCTTT

J: TRBJ2-1
size: -
D: TRBD1
V: TRBV28
CDR3: CASSFQGAAWSSYNEQFF
DNA: TGTGCCAGCAGTTTCCAGGGGGCCGCCTGGAGCTCCTACAATGAGCAGTTCTTC

J: TRBJ2-1
size: -
D: TRBD2
V: TRBV19
CDR3: CASSPGTSSYNEQFF
DNA: TGTGCCAGTAGCCCCGGGACTAGTTCCTACAATGAGCAGTTCTTC

J: TRBJ2-2
size: -
D: -
V: TRBV6-5
CDR3: CASSYFSRGELFF
DNA: TGTGCCAGCAGTTACTTCAGCAGGGGGGAGCTGTTTTTT

J: TRBJ1-1
size: once
D: TRBD1
V: TRBV6-5
CDR3: CASSPGTVLPEAFF
DNA: TGTGCCAGCAGTCCGGGGACAGTTCTTCCTGAAGCTTTCTTT

J: TRBJ2-7
size: once
D: TRBD1
V: TRBV20-1
CDR3: CSAKPDRVNYF
DNA: TGCAGTGCTAAACCAGACAGGGTTAATTACTTC

J: TRBJ2-2
size: -
D: -
V: TRBV11-2
CDR3: CASSLEDRNTGELFF
DNA: TGTGCCAGCAGCTTAGAGGACAGGAACACCGGGGAGCTGTTTTTT

J: TRBJ2-7
size: -
D: TRBD1
V: TRBV15
CDR3: CATSRPSDRVGQYF
DNA: TGTGCCACCAGCAGACCCTCGGACAGGGTAGGGCAGTACTTC

J: TRBJ1-2
size: -
D: TRBD1
V: TRBV15
CDR3: CATSLDRAMGGYTF
DNA: TGTGCCACCAGCCTAGACAGGGCGATGGGAGGCTACACCTTC

J: TRBJ2-3
size: -
D: -
V: TRBV4-1
CDR3: CASSQVLGNTDTQYF
DNA: TGCGCCAGCAGCCAAGTCCTAGGTAACACAGATACGCAGTATTTT

J: TRBJ1-4
size: -
D: TRBD1
V: TRBV7-8
CDR3: CASSLMGRGLGEKLFF
DNA: TGTGCCAGCAGCTTAATGGGCAGGGGGCTGGGTGAAAAACTGTTTTTT

J: TRBJ1-5
size: -
D: TRBD1
V: TRBV11-2
CDR3: CASSLGDRDFQPQHF
DNA: TGTGCCAGCAGCTTAGGGGACAGGGACTTTCAGCCCCAGCATTTT

J: TRBJ2-4
size: -
D: TRBD1
V: TRBV7-2
CDR3: CASSLVGTGSKNIQYF
DNA: TGTGCCAGCAGCTTAGTCGGGACAGGGTCCAAAAACATTCAGTACTTC

J: TRBJ1-1
size: -
D: TRBD1
V: TRBV5-1
CDR3: CASSPGTGDGHEAFF
DNA: TGCGCCAGCAGTCCGGGGACAGGGGACGGGCATGAAGCTTTCTTT

J: TRBJ1-2
size: -
D: TRBD1
V: TRBV5-6
CDR3: CASSLGQTYGYTF
DNA: TGTGCCAGCAGCCTGGGACAGACCTATGGCTACACCTTC

J: TRBJ1-2
size: -
D: -
V: TRBV15
CDR3: CATSRPRGAPRGYTF
DNA: TGTGCCACCAGTCGCCCCAGAGGTGCCCCGCGGGGCTACACCTTC

J: TRBJ1-2
size: -
D: TRBD1
V: TRBV7-9
CDR3: CASSSSRTGGFMDYGYTF
DNA: TGTGCCAGCAGCTCCTCTAGGACAGGGGGTTTTATGGACTATGGCTACACCTTC

J: TRBJ1-6
size: -
D: TRBD1
V: TRBV6-5
CDR3: CASSIRQGANSPLHF
DNA: TGTGCCAGCAGTATTCGACAGGGGGCTAATTCACCCCTCCACTTT

J: TRBJ2-5
size: -
D: -
V: TRBV18
CDR3: CASSPSLSETQYF
DNA: TGTGCCAGCTCACCCTCTCTCTCCGAGACCCAGTACTTC

J: TRBJ1-4
size: few
D: -
V: TRBV2
CDR3: CASSEGRTIREKLFF
DNA: TGTGCCAGCAGTGAAGGGCGGACTATAAGGGAAAAACTGTTTTTT